One and the same sample provided the 18 T cell receptor beta chains below, sequenced in a study of T cell responses to AZD1222 COVID-19 vaccine. The method was immunoSEQ multiplex PCR; TCRdb's version includes in-frame clones alone and lacks a portion of them. The sample records 150,000 or so clones, about nine tenths being singletons. The sample here was peripheral blood, taken on day 0 of AZD1222 vaccination. The receptors come from an adult in good health.

In DNA form, the CDR3 reads TGTGCCAGTAGTGACAGGGGTGGTCAGCCCCAGCATTTT. Amino acid sequence: CASSDRGGQPQHF. The V call is TRBV19, the J call TRBJ1-5, with 8 positions matching TRBD1. This CDR3 is 13 amino acids long. V lost 5 bases, J lost 6 bases, and 3 bases stayed unmatched. Germline CDR1 reads LNHDA; CDR2 reads SQIVND (reference sequence).

This chain joins TRBV4-3 and TRBJ1-3; TRBD1 might be the D (5 bases). This CDR3 contains 17 residues. Germline V CDR1 and CDR2: LGHNA, YSLEER. The germline V and J ends were trimmed by 0 bases and 1 base, with 13 bases remaining between them. Written as DNA, the CDR3 is TGCGCCAGCAGCCAAGATTTCGCAGGGAAGTCTGGAAACACCATATATTTT. Encoded protein: CASSQDFAGKSGNTIYF.

The chain employs TRBV4-3 and TRBJ2-3; 11 nucleotides agree with TRBD2. The CDR3 consists of 16 residues. The junction had 2 bases not matched to a gene; V was cut back by 1 base and J by 2 bases. Germline CDR1 reads LGHNA; CDR2 reads YSLEER. The CDR3 sequence: CASSQGLAGNTDTQYF. As DNA, the CDR3 is TGCGCCAGCAGCCAAGGACTAGCGGGAAACACAGATACGCAGTATTTT.

This chain connects TRBV9 to TRBJ2-5, with 14 bases aligning to TRBD2. Trimming took 3 bases from V and 2 from J; bases not matched to a gene: 9. The CDR3 covers 18 residues. Germline assignment: CDR1 SGDLS and CDR2 YYNGEE. CDR3 amino acids: CASSALGLAGVGQETQYF. Written as DNA, the CDR3 is TGTGCCAGCAGCGCCTTGGGACTAGCGGGAGTAGGGCAAGAGACCCAGTACTTC.

This chain joins TRBV10-3 and TRBJ2-7; D tentatively fits TRBD1 or TRBD2 (5 bases each). The length of the CDR3 is 15 residues. Germline V gene sequence: CDR1 ENHRY, CDR2 SYGVKD. Trimming took off 8 bases at V and 7 bases at J, with 24 bases between the two ends. CDR3 bases: TGTGCCATCGACCCTGGGACGGCTCACGAAGGGGAGCAGTACTTC. This translates into CAIDPGTAHEGEQYF.

This rearrangement joins TRBV11-2 to TRBJ2-3, with D possibly TRBD2 on 7 matching bases. The CDR3 covers 14 residues. The V and J ends lost 3 bases and 4 bases respectively, with 11 bases between them. From germline, CDR1 is SGHAT and CDR2 FQNNGV. The CDR3 region is CASSFGGAADTQYF. CDR3 in DNA: TGTGCCAGCAGCTTTGGGGGGGCCGCAGATACGCAGTATTTT.

The V and J genes are TRBV5-3 and TRBJ2-2; no clear D gene. TRBV5-3 is designated an ORF whose function remains uncertain. The CDR3 loop spans 13 amino acids. Trimming left V 2 bases short and J 1 base short, with 3 bases between. DNA of the CDR3: TGTGCCAGAAGCTTAGGGAACACCGGGGAGCTGTTTTTT. It translates to CARSLGNTGELFF.

The chain uses TRBV20-1 and TRBJ1-2; no firm D call. Per the germline V gene, CDR1 is DFQATT and CDR2 is SNEGSKA (reference sequence). The germline V and J ends were trimmed by 1 base and 5 bases, with 5 bases remaining between them. The CDR3 runs 11 residues. The CDR3 DNA reads as TGCAGTGCTAGAGGGGATTATGGCTACACCTTC. This translates into CSARGDYGYTF.

This clone was detected once. The chain employs TRBV27 and TRBJ2-1; no firm D call. Looked up from germline, CDR1 is MNHEY and CDR2 is SMNVEV (reference sequence). Trimming stripped 5 bases from V and 2 bases from J, with 13 bases between. The CDR3 consists of 15 residues. The CDR3 coding sequence is TGTGCCAGCAGTCCCCCCCCGGTTACCTACAATGAGCAGTTCTTC. Protein product: CASSPPPVTYNEQFF.

V gene TRBV19 combines with J gene TRBJ1-5; TRBD1 is a possible D gene (6 bases). Germline V gene data show CDR1 as LNHDA and CDR2 as SQIVND (reference sequence). The CDR3 spans 15 residues. Trimming stripped 7 bases from V and 4 bases from J, with 17 bases between. CDR3 amino acids: CASKLGGAGNQPQHF. The CDR3 DNA follows: TGTGCCAGTAAGTTGGGGGGCGCCGGGAATCAGCCCCAGCATTTT.

The chain couples TRBV28 to TRBJ2-1; 9 bases are shared with TRBD2. The CDR3 covers 22 residues. CDR1 is MDHEN, CDR2 SYDVKM, per germline. The ends lost 3 bases at V and 5 bases at J; junction bases unmatched: 26. CDR3 bases: TGTGCCAGCAGTTTTAGGTTCGGGAGGGACATCGACCTTAGCGGGAGCAACAATGAGCAGTTCTTC. Translation: CASSFRFGRDIDLSGSNNEQFF. Full variable domain (rest looked up from reference TRBV28 and TRBJ2-1): DVKVTQSSRYLVKRTGEKVFLECVQDMDHENMFWYRQDPGLGLRLIYFSYDVKMKEKGDIPEGYSVSREKKERFSLILESASTNQTSMYLCASSFRFGRDIDLSGSNNEQFFGPGTRLTVL.

In the case of this clone: Different DNA sequences within this sample yield the same CDR3. V gene TRBV7-8 combines with J gene TRBJ2-1; 8 bases fit TRBD1. CDR3 size: 15 residues. CDR1 is SGHVS, CDR2 FQNEAQ, per germline. The junction had 10 bases not matched to a gene; V was cut back by 4 bases and J by 8 bases. The CDR3 sequence: CASSSGYLQGDEQFF. CDR3 in DNA: TGTGCCAGCAGCTCCGGATATCTACAGGGGGATGAGCAGTTCTTC.

The chain is built from TRBV3-1 (or the pseudogene TRBV3-2) and TRBJ1-3; unclear D gene. The CDR3 sequence is 15 residues long. V gave up 5 bases and J gave up 0 bases, with 11 bases separating them. Germline CDR1 is LGHDT and CDR2 is YNNKEL (reference sequence). CDR3 sequence reads: CASSRSGGSGNTIYF. For the CDR3, the DNA is TGTGCCAGCAGCAGGTCCGGCGGCTCTGGAAACACCATATATTTT.

This clone was picked up one time. This rearrangement joins TRBV4-2 to TRBJ1-2; no firm D call. V lost 1 base and J lost 2, with 8 bases in between. The CDR3 length is 14 residues. In germline, CDR1 is LGHNA, CDR2 YNFKEQ. Here the CDR3 DNA reads TGTGCCAGCAGCCAAGGTTCTCAGAACTATGGCTACACCTTC. This gives the protein CASSQGSQNYGYTF.

This chain joins TRBV15 and TRBJ2-5; D is possibly TRBD1 or TRBD2 (5 bases each). Germline V lookup: CDR1 LNHNV, CDR2 YYDKDF (reference sequence). This CDR3 has 15 amino acids. Trimming left V 1 base short and J 0 bases short, with 9 bases between. The CDR3 reads CATSRAGPNQETQYF. The CDR3 DNA is TGTGCCACCAGCAGAGCGGGGCCTAACCAAGAGACCCAGTACTTC.

V is TRBV9 and J is TRBJ1-1; D is uncertain. The CDR3 extends over 12 amino acids. V shed 4 bases and J shed 4 bases, with 8 bases lying between them. Germline V gene lookup returns CDR1 SGDLS and CDR2 YYNGEE. The DNA of the CDR3 is TGTGCCAGCAGCCGAGAGGGCACTGAAGCTTTCTTT. Amino acids: CASSREGTEAFF. The full variable domain, with the rest looked up from reference TRBV9 and TRBJ1-1, is DSGVTQTPKHLITATGQRVTLRCSPRSGDLSVYWYQQSLDQGLQFLIQYYNGEERAKGNILERFSAQQFPDLHSELNLSSLELGDSALYFCASSREGTEAFFGQGTRLTVV.

The V call is TRBV7-2, the J call TRBJ1-3; a possible D gene is TRBD1 (6 bases). The germline V gene encodes CDR1 SGHTA and CDR2 FQGNSA. The CDR3 is 14 amino acids. The ends were cut back, 5 bases at V and 4 bases at J, with 12 bases in the middle. CDR3 coding DNA: TGTGCCAGCAGCCACTACAGGGCCGGAAACACCATATATTTT. It encodes CASSHYRAGNTIYF.

The CDR3 reads CASSLAGGGEETQYF. CDR3 bases: TGTGCCAGCAGCTTAGCCGGTGGGGGAGAGGAGACCCAGTACTTC. V and J are TRBV7-9 and TRBJ2-5; D could derive from TRBD1 or TRBD2 (5 bases each). V lost 0 bases and J 5 bases, leaving 13 bases between the germline ends. Germline V gives CDR1 SEHNR, CDR2 FQNEAQ (reference sequence). The CDR3 has 15 residues.